The 18 T cell receptor beta chains presented below share a single source sample, sequenced in a study of response to subunit inactivated influenza vaccine. From the RT-PCR reads, TCRdb called clonotypes with MiXCR, one entry per CDR3 protein. The data contain under 850,000 distinct CDR3 sequences, 15% to 20% of them singletons. The sequenced sample was PBMCs from blood, obtained less than 6 days after vaccination. The origin of the receptors is a man between 45 and 60 years old who received an inactivated influenza vaccine.

On this clonotype: One end of the junction does not line up with germline, which may come from a read error. The gene calls are TRBV5-1 and TRBJ2-3; 7 bases map to TRBD2. Germline V CDR1 and CDR2: SGHRS, YFSETQ. CDR3 length: 16 residues. As DNA, the CDR3 is TGCGCCAGCATCTTGGAGGTCTCTAGCGGATTAGATACGCAGTATTTT. It yields the protein CASILEVSSGLDTQYF.

To note about this clonotype: Relative to the germline gene, one junction end is altered; a read error may explain this. This chain uses TRBV7-2 with TRBJ1-2; D is possibly TRBD1 (5 bases). CDR1 and CDR2 from the germline V gene are SGHTA and FQGNSA. This CDR3 spans 13 amino acids. The chain's CDR3 is CAGSFGAGRGYTF. CDR3 nucleotide sequence: TGTGCCGGCAGCTTTGGGGCCGGACGAGGCTACACCTTC.

The chain's CDR3 is CASSPWGDEQFF. The CDR3 DNA reads TGTGCCAGCAGTCCATGGGGGGATGAGCAGTTCTTC. The chain is built from TRBV12-3 or TRBV12-4 and TRBJ2-1, with a possible D match to TRBD2 (6 bases). The CDR3 contains 12 residues. Trimming took off 5 bases at V and 8 bases at J, with 10 bases between the two ends.

The chain joins TRBV10-3 to TRBJ1-1, with 8 bases fitting TRBD1. The germline gives CDR1 ENHRY, CDR2 SYGVKD. Trimming cost V 10 bases and J 0 bases; bases outside gene matches: 4. The CDR3 covers 13 residues. The CDR3 reads CATTGGVNTEAFF. The CDR3 region has the DNA TGTGCCACTACAGGGGGAGTGAACACTGAAGCTTTCTTT.

The V call is TRBV20-1, the J call TRBJ2-2, with unresolved D. Trimming shortened V by 0 bases and J by 6 bases, and 8 bases separated the two germline ends. CDR1 is DFQATT, CDR2 SNEGSKA, per germline (reference sequence). The CDR3 extends over 13 amino acids. The CDR3 DNA follows: TGCAGTGCTAGAGATCAAGGGCCCGGGGAGCTGTTTTTT. This encodes CSARDQGPGELFF.

This clonotype was seen a handful of times. The chain recombines TRBV11-2 with TRBJ2-7; 9 positions match TRBD2. This CDR3 spans 18 amino acids. V trimming: 2 bases; J trimming: 13 bases; junction bases outside the gene matches: 24. The germline V gene encodes CDR1 SGHAT and CDR2 FQNNGV. CDR3 DNA sequence: TGTGCCAGCAGCTTAACCCCCCTAAAAAGCGGGGGGCCTACCACCGAATACTTC. It is translated as CASSLTPLKSGGPTTEYF. Full variable domain (missing parts from reference TRBV11-2 and TRBJ2-7): EAGVAQSPRYKIIEKRQSVAFWCNPISGHATLYWYQQILGQGPKLLIQFQNNGVVDDSQLPKDRFSAERLKGVDSTLKIQPAKLEDSAVYLCASSLTPLKSGGPTTEYFGPGTRLTVT.

The chain uses TRBV7-9 and TRBJ2-7, with 7 nucleotides matching TRBD2. The J segment lost 0 bases and the V segment lost 5 bases, leaving 7 bases of the junction unmatched. The CDR3 has 15 residues. Germline V gives CDR1 SEHNR, CDR2 FQNEAQ (reference sequence). DNA of the CDR3: TGTGCCAGCAGCGTTCTAGCGGCCAGCTCCTACGAGCAGTACTTC. Encoded protein: CASSVLAASSYEQYF.

This clonotype was seen a few times. The chain recombines TRBV5-8 with TRBJ2-6; weak D call: TRBD2 (5 bases). The CDR3 length is 14 residues. V shed 4 bases and J shed 3 bases, with 8 bases lying between them. Germline lookup yields CDR1 SGHTS and CDR2 YDEGEE. The CDR3 region has the DNA TGTGCCAGCAGCCGGGAAATTGGGGCCAACGTCCTGACTTTC. Translated: CASSREIGANVLTF.

In nucleotides, the CDR3 is TGTGCCAGCAGCTTAAACCCGACAGACACTGAAGCTTTCTTT. Translated, it gives CASSLNPTDTEAFF. The rearrangement uses TRBV7-3 and TRBJ1-1, with D maybe TRBD1 (5 bases). Germline CDR1 is SGHTA and CDR2 is FQGTGA. V was shortened by 1 base and J by 3 bases, with 9 bases between the two germline ends. CDR3 length: 14 residues.

This chain joins TRBV20-1 and TRBJ1-2; D is ambiguous. This CDR3 region has 13 residues. Germline V gives CDR1 DFQATT, CDR2 SNEGSKA (reference sequence). Trimming stripped 3 bases from V and 3 bases from J, with 11 bases between. The CDR3 spells CSASIVSDYGYTF. The CDR3, as DNA: TGCAGTGCTAGCATCGTTAGTGACTATGGCTACACCTTC.

The rearrangement links TRBV20-1 to TRBJ2-7, with D hard to call. Trimming left V 3 bases short and J 4 bases short, with 7 bases between. The CDR3 consists of 11 residues. In germline, CDR1 is DFQATT, CDR2 SNEGSKA (reference sequence). The CDR3 loop is CSASHAYEQYF. The DNA for the CDR3 is TGCAGTGCTAGCCATGCTTACGAGCAGTACTTC.

The chain employs TRBV20-1 and TRBJ2-5, with 7 bases aligning to TRBD2. CDR3 size: 14 residues. V shed 4 bases, J shed 0 bases, and the junction held 5 bases outside the gene matches. Germline loops: CDR1 DFQATT, CDR2 SNEGSKA (reference sequence). In nucleotides, the CDR3 is TGCAGTGCTATAGAAAGCGGGGACCAAGAGACCCAGTACTTC. Translated, it gives CSAIESGDQETQYF.

In this sample, this clonotype turned up a few times. V gene TRBV12-3 or TRBV12-4 combines with J gene TRBJ2-1; D uncertain. The CDR3 is 13 residues long. V gave up 3 bases and J gave up 8 bases, with 11 bases separating them. This CDR3 is CASSFSIIDEQFF. In DNA form, the CDR3 reads TGTGCCAGCAGTTTTAGTATAATCGATGAGCAGTTCTTC.

The chain employs TRBV20-1 and TRBJ2-1, with 8 nucleotides matching TRBD1. The V gene end was trimmed by 6 bases and the J gene end by 0 bases; junction bases not matched to a gene: 10. This CDR3 region has 16 residues. Germline CDR1 DFQATT, CDR2 SNEGSKA (reference sequence). The CDR3 here is CSARQGSVSSYNEQFF. CDR3 nucleotides: TGCAGTGCAAGACAGGGGTCGGTGAGCTCCTACAATGAGCAGTTCTTC.

This clonotype was counted between two and nine times. The V and J genes are TRBV7-9 and TRBJ2-3; TRBD1 might be the D (6 bases). Germline V gives CDR1 SEHNR, CDR2 FQNEAQ (reference sequence). Deletions cut 2 bases from V and 2 bases from J, with 14 bases between. This CDR3 spans 16 amino acids. The chain's CDR3 is CASSLKAGDATDTQYF. The CDR3 nucleotides are TGTGCCAGCAGCTTAAAGGCAGGGGACGCCACAGATACGCAGTATTTT.

To note about this clonotype: Possible read error: a much larger clone is one base away. The chain has TRBV7-9 and TRBJ2-3; the match to TRBD2 covers 11 bases. Germline V gene lookup returns CDR1 SEHNR and CDR2 FQNEAQ (reference sequence). With V trimmed by 5 bases and J by 4 bases, 5 bases remained unmatched. The length of the CDR3 is 15 residues. The CDR3 DNA sequence: TGTGCCAGCAGCGGATTAGCGGGAGGGCCAGATACGCAGTATTTT. Protein: CASSGLAGGPDTQYF.

This clonotype was found a few times. The rearrangement uses TRBV28 and TRBJ2-1, with D uncertain. The germline CDR1 and CDR2 sequences are MDHEN and SYDVKM. V gave up 1 base and J gave up 6 bases, with 4 bases separating them. The CDR3 spans 12 residues. This CDR3 is CASSLLRNEQFF. CDR3 DNA sequence: TGTGCCAGCAGTTTATTACGCAATGAGCAGTTCTTC.

Ten or more counts support this clonotype. V and J are TRBV5-1 and TRBJ1-1; perhaps TRBD1 as D (6 bases). Trimming took off 1 base at V and 2 bases at J, with 9 bases between the two ends. CDR1 is SGHRS, CDR2 YFSETQ, per germline. This CDR3 region has 14 residues. This CDR3 reads CASSLQGINTEAFF. In DNA form, the CDR3 reads TGCGCCAGCAGCTTGCAGGGGATCAACACTGAAGCTTTCTTT.